Below are 23 T cell receptor beta chains sequenced from a single sample in a study of T-cell memory formation after mild COVID-19. TCRdb re-analysed the 5' RACE reads in MiXCR, keeping a single row per CDR3 protein. The profile covers 58,000 or so distinct CDR3 sequences, with about a quarter appearing a single time and roughly 41% taken by the ten largest. Sequenced: PBMCs or a T cell subset sorted from them (not recorded which). Receptor source: a young man who had mild COVID-19 (a few samples of this study predate the infection). Cell type and time point are not known.

The chain carries TRBV5-1 and TRBJ2-7; TRBD1 is a possible D gene (6 bases). V gave up 0 bases and J gave up 0 bases, with 10 bases separating them. This CDR3 has 15 residues. Germline CDR1 and CDR2: SGHRS and YFSETQ. CDR3 bases: TGCGCCAGCAGCTTGGCCTGGGGACACTCCTACGAGCAGTACGTC. Translated, it gives CASSLAWGHSYEQYV.

Of note for this clonotype: An end of the junction does not agree with germline; a read error may underlie this. The CDR3 nucleotides read TGTGTCAGCACCCCCCAATCCAACGAGCAGTACTTC. This gives the protein CVSTPQSNEQYF. The V gene is TRBV7-9, the J gene TRBJ2-7; the D is unclear. This CDR3 has 12 amino acids. Germline CDR1 reads SEHNR; CDR2 reads FQNEAQ (reference sequence).

This clonotype has only a few counts. V gene TRBV5-1 combines with J gene TRBJ2-5; D is undetermined. Germline loops: CDR1 SGHRS, CDR2 YFSETQ. The CDR3 is made up of 15 amino acids. V was trimmed by 0 bases and J by 5 bases, leaving 14 bases between them. The CDR3 nucleotides are TGCGCCAGCAGCTTGGCCGTATTAAGCGATGAGACCCAGTACTTC. It is translated as CASSLAVLSDETQYF.

CDR3 amino acids: CASSSRQNNEQFF. The CDR3 DNA sequence: TGTGCCAGCAGTTCCCGACAGAACAATGAGCAGTTCTTC. This rearrangement joins TRBV12-3 or TRBV12-4 to TRBJ2-1; TRBD1 might be the D (5 bases). The CDR3 totals 13 residues. V lost 4 bases and J 5 bases, leaving 9 bases between the germline ends.

This clonotype came up a few times. This chain joins TRBV5-1 and TRBJ2-7; D not resolved. The V and J ends lost 4 bases and 7 bases respectively, with 9 bases between them. This CDR3 has 11 residues. Germline V gene sequence: CDR1 SGHRS, CDR2 YFSETQ. The CDR3 sequence: CASSPLGEQYF. The CDR3 DNA follows: TGCGCCAGCAGCCCCCTCGGAGAGCAGTACTTC.

This rearrangement joins TRBV10-3 to TRBJ2-3, with TRBD2 identical over 10 bases. Germline V CDR1 and CDR2: ENHRY, SYGVKD. With 8 bases clipped from V and 1 base from J, the junction kept 12 bases outside the gene matches. The CDR3 loop spans 17 amino acids. The CDR3 nucleotides are TGTGCCATCCCCCCCACTAAGCGGGGGGGCCGCACAGATACGCAGTATTTT. Translated, it gives CAIPPTKRGGRTDTQYF.

The chain uses TRBV5-1 and TRBJ1-4; D remains unclear. V was shortened by 0 bases and J by 8 bases, with 8 bases between the two germline ends. CDR1 is SGHRS, CDR2 YFSETQ, per germline. This CDR3 contains 13 residues. In DNA form, the CDR3 reads TGCGCCAGCAGCTTGGGTCGGCTGGAAAAACTGTTTTTT. It is translated as CASSLGRLEKLFF.

The rearrangement uses TRBV5-1 and TRBJ2-3; D may be TRBD2 (6 bases). Looked up from germline, CDR1 is SGHRS and CDR2 is YFSETQ. The CDR3 runs to 15 residues. V shed 4 bases and J shed 2 bases, with 14 bases lying between them. CDR3 amino acids: CASSLSGPPTDTQYF. The CDR3 DNA sequence: TGCGCCAGCAGCCTTAGCGGCCCCCCCACAGATACGCAGTATTTT.

This clonotype appeared a few times. This chain links TRBV2 with TRBJ2-7; no clear D gene. Trimming shortened V by 3 bases and J by 0 bases, and 6 bases separated the two germline ends. This CDR3 is 13 amino acids long. Germline V gene data show CDR1 as SNHLY and CDR2 as FYNNEI. The CDR3 loop is CASSDSNSYEQYF. The CDR3 coding sequence is TGTGCCAGCAGTGACAGCAACTCCTACGAGCAGTACTTC. The full variable domain, rest sourced from reference TRBV2 and TRBJ2-7, is EPEVTQTPSHQVTQMGQEVILRCVPISNHLYFYWYRQILGQKVEFLVSFYNNEISEKSEIFDDQFSVERPDGSNFTLKIRSTKLEDSAMYFCASSDSNSYEQYFGPGTRLTVT.

This clonotype occurred many times. The chain recombines TRBV28 with TRBJ2-1; possible D gene TRBD2, 6 bases. The V gene lost 3 bases and the J gene lost 4 bases, with 13 bases spanning the gap. This CDR3 region has 15 residues. Germline V lookup: CDR1 MDHEN, CDR2 SYDVKM. CDR3: CASSLRGAGYNEQFF. CDR3 DNA: TGTGCCAGCAGTTTGCGGGGCGCGGGGTACAATGAGCAGTTCTTC.

This clonotype was detected only a few times. The CDR3 loop reads CASSLVPSGGVVTYNEQFF. CDR3 coding DNA: TGTGCCAGCAGCTTAGTGCCTAGCGGGGGTGTTGTTACCTACAATGAGCAGTTCTTC. The chain couples TRBV7-2 to TRBJ2-1; TRBD2 matches at 10 bases. This CDR3 has 19 amino acids. Trimming cost V 1 base and J 2 bases; bases outside gene matches: 11. Germline V gene sequence: CDR1 SGHTA, CDR2 FQGNSA.

This clonotype was recorded a few times. The chain is built from TRBV6-5 and TRBJ1-1; D remains unclear. This CDR3 contains 13 residues. Germline loops: CDR1 MNHEY, CDR2 SVGAGI. Trimming cost V 0 bases and J 0 bases, with 2 bases left between them. CDR3 bases: TGTGCCAGCAGTTACTCCATGAACACTGAAGCTTTCTTT. Protein: CASSYSMNTEAFF.

The V gene is TRBV3-1, the J gene TRBJ1-3, with D perhaps TRBD1 (5 bases). Germline V lookup: CDR1 LGHDT, CDR2 YNNKEL (reference sequence). V was clipped by 4 bases and J by 0 bases, with 13 bases between them. The CDR3 loop spans 16 amino acids. The CDR3 nucleotides read TGTGCCAGCAGCCGGCTGGAGAGGGGCTCTGGAAACACCATATATTTT. Protein: CASSRLERGSGNTIYF.

At least ten counts were recorded for this clonotype. The gene calls are TRBV20-1 and TRBJ2-3, with 10 bases identical to TRBD2. The CDR3 is 22 residues long. Germline CDR1 and CDR2: DFQATT and SNEGSKA (reference sequence). V gave up 1 base and J gave up 2 bases; unmatched junction bases: 24. This chain's CDR3 is CSARVSISSLSTSGYHTDTQYF. The CDR3 DNA reads as TGCAGTGCTAGAGTATCGATCTCCTCTCTCTCGACTAGCGGGTATCACACAGATACGCAGTATTTT.

The chain links TRBV7-6 to TRBJ1-5; a weak D match, TRBD1 (5 bases). Trimming removed 6 bases at V and 3 bases at J, with 18 bases between. CDR1 and CDR2 (germline): SGHVS, FNYEAQ. CDR3 length: 16 amino acids. CDR3 residues: CASSPMAGRSNQPQHF. In DNA, the CDR3 is TGTGCCAGCAGTCCTATGGCGGGACGGTCCAATCAGCCCCAGCATTTT.

This clonotype came up a few times. The rearrangement joins TRBV15 to TRBJ1-5; possible D gene TRBD1, 5 bases. V dropped 3 bases and J dropped 3 bases, with 12 bases sitting between them. The CDR3 is 15 amino acids. Germline V lookup: CDR1 LNHNV, CDR2 YYDKDF (reference sequence). Here the CDR3 reads CATSSETGDNQPQHF. As DNA, the CDR3 is TGTGCCACCAGCAGCGAAACAGGCGACAATCAGCCCCAGCATTTT.

This clonotype was counted between two and nine times. The chain is built from TRBV4-1 and TRBJ1-2; 8 bases line up with TRBD1. V shed 2 bases and J 6 bases; nucleotides not matched to a gene: 11. The CDR3 contains 16 residues. The germline CDR1 and CDR2 sequences are MGHRA and YSYEKL. The CDR3, as DNA: TGCGCCAGCAGCCAACCCGTATCGGGACAGGTTAATGGCTACACCTTC. Protein product: CASSQPVSGQVNGYTF.

This clonotype has a handful of counts. The CDR3 reads CASSQVLSGVNEQFF. The CDR3 DNA sequence: TGTGCCAGCAGCCAAGTGCTTAGCGGGGTCAATGAGCAGTTCTTC. The chain carries TRBV4-2 and TRBJ2-1; 8 positions match TRBD2. The CDR3 has 15 amino acids. Losses at the gene ends were 1 base for V and 6 bases for J; bases not matched to a gene: 5. Germline V gene lookup returns CDR1 LGHNA and CDR2 YNFKEQ.

The chain recombines TRBV7-2 with TRBJ2-7; no clear D. The CDR3 is 13 amino acids. Per germline, CDR1 SGHTA and CDR2 FQGNSA. V was clipped by 1 base and J by 5 bases, with 9 bases between them. The CDR3: CASSLGRLDEQYF. For the CDR3, the DNA is TGTGCCAGCAGCTTAGGTCGTTTGGACGAGCAGTACTTC.

This clonotype was seen only a few times. The chain has TRBV4-1 and TRBJ1-1, with a tentative D call TRBD1 (6 bases). This CDR3 region has 15 residues. The germline gives CDR1 MGHRA, CDR2 YSYEKL. Between the trimmed V and J ends, which lost 3 bases and 1 base, there was a span of 12 bases. The CDR3 loop is CASSQLTGANTEAFF. CDR3 nucleotides: TGCGCCAGCAGCCAGTTGACGGGGGCGAACACTGAAGCTTTCTTT.

The CDR3 spells CASSQEWRDSYNEQFF. The CDR3 bases are TGTGCCAGCAGCCAAGAGTGGAGGGATTCCTACAATGAGCAGTTCTTC. This chain joins TRBV4-2 and TRBJ2-1; a possible D gene is TRBD2 (6 bases). The germline V and J ends were trimmed by 0 bases and 1 base, with 10 bases remaining between them. This CDR3 is built from 16 residues. CDR1 is LGHNA and CDR2 is YNFKEQ in the germline V gene.

This clonotype was picked up a small number of times. The chain carries TRBV7-9 and TRBJ2-2, with D possibly being TRBD2 (6 bases). V dropped 11 bases and J dropped 0 bases, with 13 bases sitting between them. Germline V gene lookup returns CDR1 SEHNR and CDR2 FQNEAQ (reference sequence). The CDR3 contains 14 residues. The CDR3 sequence is CARGGKANTGELFF. The CDR3 coding sequence is TGTGCCCGTGGGGGGAAGGCGAACACCGGGGAGCTGTTTTTT.

This sequence joins TRBV7-3 and TRBJ2-1, with 13 nucleotides matching TRBD2. This CDR3 region has 16 residues. Germline values: CDR1 SGHTA, CDR2 FQGTGA. Trimming at V came to 5 bases and at J to 10 bases, leaving 11 bases not matched to a gene. This CDR3 reads CASSPPGTSGAREQFF. The CDR3 DNA reads TGTGCCAGCAGCCCACCAGGGACTAGCGGGGCGCGGGAGCAGTTCTTC. Drawing the rest from reference TRBV7-3 and TRBJ2-1, the complete variable domain is GAGVSQTPSNKVTEKGKYVELRCDPISGHTALYWYRQSLGQGPEFLIYFQGTGAADDSGLPNDRFFAVRPEGSVSTLKIQRTERGDSAVYLCASSPPGTSGAREQFFGPGTRLTVL.